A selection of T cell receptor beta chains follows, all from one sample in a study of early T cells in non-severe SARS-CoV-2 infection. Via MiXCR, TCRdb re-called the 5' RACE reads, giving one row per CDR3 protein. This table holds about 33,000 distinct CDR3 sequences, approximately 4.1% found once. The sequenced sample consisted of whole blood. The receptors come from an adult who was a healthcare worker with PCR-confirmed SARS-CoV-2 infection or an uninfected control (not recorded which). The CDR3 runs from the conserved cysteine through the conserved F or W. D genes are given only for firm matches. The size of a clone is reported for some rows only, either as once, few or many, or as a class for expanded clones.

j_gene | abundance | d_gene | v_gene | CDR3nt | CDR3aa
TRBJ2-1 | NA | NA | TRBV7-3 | TGTGCCAGCAGCTTAACCGGGGGTACAGGAAATGAGCAGTTCTTC | CASSLTGGTGNEQFF
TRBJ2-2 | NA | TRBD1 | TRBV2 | TGTGCCAGCAGTGAATCTGTAAGGGGGCCCGGGGAGCTGTTTTTT | CASSESVRGPGELFF
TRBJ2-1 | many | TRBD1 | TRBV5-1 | TGCGCCAGCAGCCCGAGGACAGGGGATTTGGGTGAGCAGTTCTTC | CASSPRTGDLGEQFF
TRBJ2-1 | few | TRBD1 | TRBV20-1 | TGCAGTGCTAGAGATCGACAGGGGGCGTTCCATGAGCAGTTCTTC | CSARDRQGAFHEQFF
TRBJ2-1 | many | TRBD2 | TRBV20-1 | TGCAGTGCCCCTGACTTTGGACTAGCGGGAACCAATGAGCAGTTCTTC | CSAPDFGLAGTNEQFF
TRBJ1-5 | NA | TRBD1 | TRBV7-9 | TGTGCCAGCAGCTTTGGACAGGGGACAAAGCCCCAGCATTTT | CASSFGQGTKPQHF
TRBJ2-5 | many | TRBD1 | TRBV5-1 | TGCGCCAGCTGGGGACAGACCCGAGAGACCCAGTACTTC | CASWGQTRETQYF
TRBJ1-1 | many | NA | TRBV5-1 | TGCGCCAGCAGTCAGGAGGTAGGGGGTGAAGCTTTCTTT | CASSQEVGGEAFF
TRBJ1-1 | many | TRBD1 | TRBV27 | TGTGCCAGCAGTCAGGGGGCCGACACTGAAGCTTTCTTT | CASSQGADTEAFF
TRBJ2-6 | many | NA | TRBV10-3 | TGTGCCATCAGTGGGGGCGGACCCTCTGGGGCCAACGTCCTGACTTTC | CAISGGGPSGANVLTF
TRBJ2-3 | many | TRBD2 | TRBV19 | TGTGCCAGTAGTATAGGCGGGAGGGTAACAGATACGCAGTATTTT | CASSIGGRVTDTQYF
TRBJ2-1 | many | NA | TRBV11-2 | TGTGCCAGCAGCTTAGTATCCGGGGGCTCCTACAATGAGCAGTTCTTC | CASSLVSGGSYNEQFF
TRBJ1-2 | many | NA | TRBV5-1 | TGCGCCAGCAGCTTGGATCAGGGCAACTATGGCTACACCTTC | CASSLDQGNYGYTF
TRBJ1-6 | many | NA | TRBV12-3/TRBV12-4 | TGTGCCAGCAGTTCCGGGAGTAATTCACCCCTCCACTTT | CASSSGSNSPLHF
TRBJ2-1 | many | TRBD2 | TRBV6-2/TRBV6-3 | TGTGCCAGCAGTTACTCGCCAGCGGGAGGGGTCTACAATGAGCAGTTCTTC | CASSYSPAGGVYNEQFF
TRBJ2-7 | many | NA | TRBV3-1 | TGTGCCAGCAGCCAAAGACAGAGCCTCGAGCAGTACTTC | CASSQRQSLEQYF
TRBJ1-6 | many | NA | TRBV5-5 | TGTGCCAGCGTAGTTGCGGGGACCCGTGACTCACCCCTCCACTTT | CASVVAGTRDSPLHF
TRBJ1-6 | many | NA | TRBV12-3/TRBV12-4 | TGTGCCAGCAGTTTAGCCCTCACAGCGGGATCGGATTCACCCCTCCACTTT | CASSLALTAGSDSPLHF
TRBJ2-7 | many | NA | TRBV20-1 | TGCAGTGCTGCCGATGCCTACGAGCAGTACTTC | CSAADAYEQYF
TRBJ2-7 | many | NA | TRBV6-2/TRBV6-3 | TGTGCCAGCAGTTACGGTTTTGCGGGACTTAAACCCTACGAGCAGTACTTC | CASSYGFAGLKPYEQYF
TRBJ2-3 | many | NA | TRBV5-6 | TGTGCCAGCAGCCCAACCGGCACAGATACGCAGTATTTT | CASSPTGTDTQYF
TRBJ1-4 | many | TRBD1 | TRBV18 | TGTGCCAGCTCACCGGGACAGGCCGGTAATGAAAAACTGTTTTTT | CASSPGQAGNEKLFF
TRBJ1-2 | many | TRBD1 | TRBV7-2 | TGTGCCAGCAGCGTAGCGCTGAGAGACAGGGAGAGTGGCTACACCTTC | CASSVALRDRESGYTF
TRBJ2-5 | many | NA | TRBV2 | TGTGCCAGCAGCGGATCGGACAGATGGAAAGAGACCCAGTACTTC | CASSGSDRWKETQYF
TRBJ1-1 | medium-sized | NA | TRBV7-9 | TGTGCCAGCAGCTTAATTGACACTGAAGCTTTCTTT | CASSLIDTEAFF
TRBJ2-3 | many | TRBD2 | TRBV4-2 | TGTGCCAGCAGCCAAGACGCGGGACTAGCGGGAGCGCCAGATACGCAGTATTTT | CASSQDAGLAGAPDTQYF
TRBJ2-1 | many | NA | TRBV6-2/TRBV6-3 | TGTGCCAGCAGTTACTCGACCTACAATGAGCAGTTCTTC | CASSYSTYNEQFF
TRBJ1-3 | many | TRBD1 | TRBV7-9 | TGTGCCAGCTCCGGACAGGGAACGGACACCATATATTTT | CASSGQGTDTIYF
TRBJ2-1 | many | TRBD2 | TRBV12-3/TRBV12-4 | TGTGCCAGCAGTCCCGTGATAGCGGGAGGGCCACGTAGTGAGCAGTTCTTC | CASSPVIAGGPRSEQFF
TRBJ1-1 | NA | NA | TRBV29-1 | TGCAGCGTTGAGAGGGTCCTGGACTTTGAAGCTTTCTTT | CSVERVLDFEAFF
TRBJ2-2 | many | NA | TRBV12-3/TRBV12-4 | TGTGCCAGCAGTCTTTACAGCACCGGGGAGCTGTTTTTT | CASSLYSTGELFF
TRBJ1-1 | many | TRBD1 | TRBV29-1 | TGCAGCGCGGGACAGCAGAACACTGAAGCTTTCTTT | CSAGQQNTEAFF
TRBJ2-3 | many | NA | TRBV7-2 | TGTGCCAGCAGCTTACCGTTTGCTGGGAGTAGCACAGATACGCAGTATTTT | CASSLPFAGSSTDTQYF
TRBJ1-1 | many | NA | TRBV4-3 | TGCGCCAGCAGCCAGCACCGGGGCTCGTCTGAAGCTTTCTTT | CASSQHRGSSEAFF
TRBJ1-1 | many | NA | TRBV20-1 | TGCAGGGTAACAGGTTCCATTTGGGAGACTGAAGCTTTCTTT | CRVTGSIWETEAFF
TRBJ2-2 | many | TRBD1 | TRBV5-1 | TGCGCCAGCAGCCGACAGGGGCCAGCGAACACCGGGGAGCTGTTTTTT | CASSRQGPANTGELFF
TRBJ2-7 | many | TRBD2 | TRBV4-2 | TGTGCCAGCAGCCCAACAACTTCCTCTAGCGGGGGTAGTGCCTACGAGCAGTACTTC | CASSPTTSSSGGSAYEQYF
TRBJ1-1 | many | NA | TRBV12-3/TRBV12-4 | TGTGCCAGCAGACCTCATCTGGGGTTGAACACTGAAGCTTTCTTT | CASRPHLGLNTEAFF
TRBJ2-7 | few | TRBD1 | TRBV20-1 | TGCAGTGCTAGAGACCCGGACAGGGTAAGAACCTACGAGCAGTACTTC | CSARDPDRVRTYEQYF
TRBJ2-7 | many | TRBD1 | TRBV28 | TGTGCCAGCAGCTTGGACAGGGGGTACGAGCAGTACTTC | CASSLDRGYEQYF
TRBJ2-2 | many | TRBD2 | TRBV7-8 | TGTGCCAGCAGGACGGAGCGGGAGGGCCGTCACACCGGGGAGCTGTTTTTT | CASRTEREGRHTGELFF
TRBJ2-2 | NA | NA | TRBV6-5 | TGTGCCTGCTGGGCCCACACCGGGGAGCTGTTTTTT | CACWAHTGELFF
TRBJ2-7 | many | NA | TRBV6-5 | TGTGCCAGCAGTTACTCGATCGGGCAGGAAAGCTACGAGCAGTACTTC | CASSYSIGQESYEQYF
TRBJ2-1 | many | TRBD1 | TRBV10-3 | TGTGCCATCAAGCGTGGACAGGGCGGTTATGGCTCCGGAGACGAGCAGTTCTTC | CAIKRGQGGYGSGDEQFF
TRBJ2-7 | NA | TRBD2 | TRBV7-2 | TGTGCCAGCAGCCCGTTAGCGGGCGAGCAGTACTTC | CASSPLAGEQYF
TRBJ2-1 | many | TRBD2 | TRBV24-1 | TGTGCCACCAGCGACAGCGGGAGCACCTACAATGAGCAGTTCTTC | CATSDSGSTYNEQFF